These T cell receptor beta chains were read from a single sample in a study of cytomegalovirus exposure and HLA in healthy donors. Clones were sequenced by immunoSEQ multiplex PCR, and TCRdb holds only the in-frame ones, with some missing. The table records 65,000 to 80,000 clones, over 70% of them present only once. What was sequenced was PBMCs. These receptors were collected from a man aged 35 to 55 in good health and CMV-seropositive. Both conserved end residues are trimmed from each CDR3. D genes are given only for firm matches. A clone size is listed for some rows: how often the clone was seen (once, few, many), or a class if it is expanded.

d_call | clone_size | v_call | cdr3_aa
. | . | TRBV28 | ASSLWGEGQPQH
TRBD1 | few | TRBV18 | ASSLVGQGQQPQH
TRBD1 | . | TRBV6-6 | ASSLRGQYAF
TRBD1 | . | TRBV5-1 | ASSLARDRLGETQY
. | . | TRBV15 | ATRQRVGGDTEAF
. | . | TRBV5-1 | ASSSSGLNTEAF
. | . | TRBV27 | ASSATASHQETQY
TRBD2 | . | TRBV30 | AWSVGSGSVRETQY
. | once | TRBV9 | ASSKERADTQY
TRBD1 | . | TRBV7-7 | ASSPYIASGGKETQY
. | . | TRBV4-1 | ASSQDSRPDQPQH
. | . | TRBV7-8 | ASSPRWQGKGYEQY
TRBD1 | . | TRBV28 | ASSRPQGSSDEQY
. | once | TRBV9 | ASSPLAGISANEQY
. | . | TRBV27 | ASTSSGVSYNEQF
TRBD1 | . | TRBV15 | ATSRDWERDRRSYEQY
TRBD1 | . | TRBV7-9 | ASSLVGQDSYEQY
TRBD2 | few | TRBV7-9 | ASRPAGGETQY
. | . | TRBV15 | ATYAFGKNIQY
TRBD2 | . | TRBV19 | ASRVLAGGPDTQY
. | . | TRBV6-5 | ASSLTETGSYGYT
. | . | TRBV4-2 | ASSQRVEEASQETQY
. | few | TRBV11-2 | ASSPRGGRSGYT
TRBD2 | . | TRBV4-2 | ASSQEVGLAVIYEQY
TRBD1 | few | TRBV7-2 | ASSPRQGGNTEAF
. | . | TRBV27 | ASRIRAAGFYEQY
TRBD2 | . | TRBV4-1 | ASSPLAGAGNEQF
. | . | TRBV19 | ASSKTVSGANVLT
TRBD1 | . | TRBV28 | ASRTTGTGVEKLF
TRBD1 | . | TRBV19 | ASSSGQGSTAF
. | . | TRBV25-1 | ASSGRGNEQF
TRBD1 | . | TRBV9 | ASSASGQGYGYT
. | . | TRBV4-3 | ASSQDPRRDTQY
TRBD2 | . | TRBV4-2 | ASSQEGGGAADTQY
TRBD1 | . | TRBV13 | ASSQGANQETQY
. | . | TRBV13 | ASSLGLVSYEQY
. | once | TRBV1 | TSTEGGHRDETQY
TRBD1 | . | TRBV5-6 | ASSLVGTGPTPEGYT
TRBD1 | few | TRBV15 | ATSRTGIYNEQF
. | . | TRBV6-5 | ASRPSGGAGEQF
TRBD2 | . | TRBV2 | ASSETSGGSYEQY